Each of the 21 T cell receptor beta chains below was sequenced from the same sample in a study of blood T cells in healthy people across ages. For the second PCR, which ran for about 6 to 11 cycles, a sample-barcoded 5' primer and a J-beta primer mix were used. TCRdb passed the 5' RACE reads through MiXCR, listing each CDR3 protein once. This table has roughly 1,500,000 distinct CDR3 sequences, roughly 40% appearing once. Sequenced: blood. These receptors all stem from a woman under 30 in good health.

V and J are TRBV7-8 and TRBJ2-1, with a possible D match to TRBD2 (5 bases). The V end lost 8 bases, the J end lost 5 bases, and 16 bases lay between the germline ends. CDR3 size: 14 residues. Germline-derived CDR1 and CDR2 are SGHVS and FQNEAQ. CDR3 region: CASGRTPGDNEQFF. As DNA, the CDR3 is TGTGCCAGCGGAAGGACCCCCGGGGACAATGAGCAGTTCTTC.

The CDR3 protein is CSAPRIAGNTDTQYF. The CDR3 region has the DNA TGCAGTGCCCCCCGAATAGCGGGGAACACAGATACGCAGTATTTT. V and J are TRBV20-1 and TRBJ2-3; 8 nucleotides agree with TRBD2. The CDR3 consists of 15 residues. The J segment lost 2 bases and the V segment lost 6 bases, leaving 10 bases of the junction unmatched. The germline V gene encodes CDR1 DFQATT and CDR2 SNEGSKA (reference sequence).

This clonotype was seen at least ten times. V usage is TRBV29-1 and J usage is TRBJ2-5; the match to TRBD2 covers 10 bases. Germline V lookup: CDR1 SQVTM, CDR2 ANQGSEA. CDR3 length: 15 residues. V was pared by 6 bases and J by 0 bases, with 7 bases of the junction left unmatched. CDR3 nucleotide sequence: TGCAGCGTCGCTCCGCTAGCGGGGGACCAAGAGACCCAGTACTTC. It codes for CSVAPLAGDQETQYF.

A few counts support this clonotype. The chain has TRBV7-9 and TRBJ1-4, with unresolved D. Germline values: CDR1 SEHNR, CDR2 FQNEAQ (reference sequence). V lost 5 bases to trimming and J lost 8 bases, with 15 bases between them. This CDR3 has 14 amino acids. DNA of the CDR3: TGTGCCAGCAGCGTTGGGCTTTTAGGAGAAAAACTGTTTTTT. Its translation is CASSVGLLGEKLFF.

V is TRBV6-5 and J is TRBJ1-1; no definite D call. The CDR3 has 13 amino acids. The V and J ends lost 7 bases and 3 bases respectively, with 12 bases between them. The germline V gene encodes CDR1 MNHEY and CDR2 SVGAGI. CDR3: CASNPAGYTEAFF. DNA of the CDR3: TGTGCCAGCAACCCAGCCGGGTACACTGAAGCTTTCTTT.

J is TRBJ2-1 and V is TRBV12-3 or TRBV12-4; D possibly corresponds to TRBD2 (6 bases). Deletions cut 6 bases from V and 8 bases from J, with 20 bases between. The CDR3 runs 15 residues. The CDR3 loop reads CASSPTRRGSHEQFF. CDR3 bases: TGTGCCAGCAGCCCGACTAGACGGGGATCCCATGAGCAGTTCTTC.

This clonotype turned up a few times. The chain employs TRBV5-1 and TRBJ2-1; TRBD2 matches at 7 bases. The CDR3 extends over 16 amino acids. J lost 8 bases, V lost 0 bases, and 11 bases had no gene match. Germline V lookup: CDR1 SGHRS, CDR2 YFSETQ. CDR3 sequence: CASSLVTSVGGDEQFF. The CDR3 DNA reads TGCGCCAGCAGCTTGGTCACTAGCGTCGGGGGAGATGAGCAGTTCTTC.

Only a few counts were recorded for this clonotype. The chain's CDR3 is CSATRGESTDTQYF. The CDR3 coding sequence is TGCAGTGCTACCCGGGGGGAGAGCACAGATACGCAGTATTTT. The chain uses TRBV20-1 and TRBJ2-3; 7 nucleotides match TRBD2. There are 14 residues in the CDR3. Germline V CDR1 and CDR2: DFQATT, SNEGSKA (reference sequence). Germline trimming cut 4 bases from V and 0 bases from J; bases unmatched to any gene: 4.

For this clonotype: A read error may account for a junction end that differs from germline. V is TRBV5-1 and J is TRBJ2-3, with D perhaps TRBD2 (5 bases). Germline-derived CDR1 and CDR2 are SGHRS and YFSETQ. The CDR3 totals 14 residues. The CDR3 DNA sequence: TGCGCCATCAGCCCAACCGGGAACCCAGATACGCAGTATTTT. Amino acids: CAISPTGNPDTQYF. Based on the CDR3 plus reference TRBV5-1 and TRBJ2-3, the full variable domain is KAGVTQTPRYLIKTRGQQVTLSCSPISGHRSVSWYQQTPGQGLQFLFEYFSETQRNKGNFPGRFSGRQFSNSRSEMNVSTLELGDSALYLCAISPTGNPDTQYFGPGTRLTVL.

This sequence joins TRBV27 and TRBJ2-5, with D maybe TRBD2 (6 bases). The CDR3 has 13 amino acids. Germline V gene sequence: CDR1 MNHEY, CDR2 SMNVEV (reference sequence). The ends were cut back, 4 bases at V and 9 bases at J, with 15 bases in the middle. The CDR3 DNA reads as TGTGCCAGCAGTTCTGGGGGGTCTAGGGCCCAGTACTTC. Protein product: CASSSGGSRAQYF.

The chain uses TRBV28 and TRBJ2-1, with D hard to call. CDR1 MDHEN and CDR2 SYDVKM come from the germline V gene. The CDR3 sequence is 14 residues long. The V end lost 10 bases, the J end lost 2 bases, and 15 bases lay between the germline ends. Written as DNA, the CDR3 is TGTGCCACCGTACCGGTGGTTACCTACAATGAGCAGTTCTTC. Residues: CATVPVVTYNEQFF. Full variable domain (rest looked up from reference TRBV28 and TRBJ2-1): DVKVTQSSRYLVKRTGEKVFLECVQDMDHENMFWYRQDPGLGLRLIYFSYDVKMKEKGDIPEGYSVSREKKERFSLILESASTNQTSMYLCATVPVVTYNEQFFGPGTRLTVL.

Only a few counts were recorded for this clonotype. This chain connects TRBV3-1 to TRBJ2-7, with D hard to call. Trimming removed 5 bases from V and 4 bases from J, with 12 bases in between. The CDR3 covers 13 residues. Germline assignment: CDR1 LGHDT and CDR2 YNNKEL (reference sequence). This CDR3 is CASSLPDRYEQYF. DNA of the CDR3: TGTGCCAGCAGCTTGCCGGACCGATACGAGCAGTACTTC.

V usage is TRBV30 and J usage is TRBJ1-3; D not resolved. The V and J ends lost 5 bases and 0 bases respectively, with 11 bases between them. The CDR3 sequence is 14 residues long. Germline CDR1 is GTSNPN and CDR2 is SVGIG (reference sequence). CDR3 coding DNA: TGTGCCTGGCGCTGGGCGAGCTCTGGAAACACCATATATTTT. It translates to CAWRWASSGNTIYF.

This clonotype was observed once. The V call is TRBV12-3 or TRBV12-4, the J call TRBJ2-1; 7 nucleotides agree with TRBD1. The CDR3 has 16 residues. Trimming removed 6 bases from V and 2 bases from J; junction bases left unmatched: 10. This CDR3 reads CASSSPKDRAYNEQFF. CDR3 DNA: TGTGCCAGCAGCAGCCCCAAAGACAGGGCCTACAATGAGCAGTTCTTC.

This clonotype was counted between two and nine times. One end of the junction does not line up with germline, which may come from a read error. The V and J genes are TRBV2 and TRBJ2-3, with D maybe TRBD2 (6 bases). CDR3 length: 12 residues. Germline V CDR1 and CDR2: SNHLY, FYNNEI. The CDR3 region has the DNA TGTGCCAGCAGCGAAGGGACTCCGACGCAGTATTTT. It translates to CASSEGTPTQYF.

The rearrangement links TRBV3-1 to TRBJ2-3; no clear D gene. Germline V lookup: CDR1 LGHDT, CDR2 YNNKEL (reference sequence). V gave up 4 bases and J gave up 1 base, with 15 bases separating them. CDR3 length: 16 residues. The CDR3 is CASSLKREWGTDTQYF. CDR3 nucleotides: TGTGCCAGCAGCCTAAAGCGAGAGTGGGGCACAGATACGCAGTATTTT.

J is TRBJ1-2 and V is TRBV29-1; D unclear. Trimming took 6 bases from V and 2 from J, leaving 10 bases between them. Germline CDR1 SQVTM, CDR2 ANQGSEA. This CDR3 spans 12 amino acids. CDR3 region: CSVESTNYGYTF. The CDR3 coding sequence is TGCAGCGTGGAATCGACAAACTATGGCTACACCTTC.

The V call is TRBV4-1, the J call TRBJ1-2; D is unclear. V was pared by 2 bases and J by 8 bases, with 6 bases between. The CDR3 extends over 11 amino acids. Germline CDR1 MGHRA, CDR2 YSYEKL. CDR3 nucleotide sequence: TGCGCCAGCAGCCAATTTGAGGGCTACACCTTC. Its protein is CASSQFEGYTF.

This clonotype was found many times. The rearrangement links TRBV4-1 to TRBJ2-7; no reliable D call. V was cut by 1 base and J by 5 bases, with 15 bases left in between. Germline loops: CDR1 MGHRA, CDR2 YSYEKL. The CDR3 loop spans 15 amino acids. CDR3 region: CASSQVTVLLHEQYF. CDR3 nucleotide sequence: TGCGCCAGCAGCCAAGTCACCGTCCTCCTCCACGAGCAGTACTTC.

This sequence joins TRBV27 and TRBJ1-1, with D perhaps TRBD1 (6 bases). The CDR3 is 20 residues long. The germline V gene has CDR1 MNHEY and CDR2 SMNVEV (reference sequence). V was shortened by 3 bases and J by 2 bases, with 28 bases between the two germline ends. CDR3 nucleotide sequence: TGTGCCAGCAGTTTGAAACCAGAGCTAACAGGGAACGCCAAAAACACTGAAGCTTTCTTT. This encodes CASSLKPELTGNAKNTEAFF.

The CDR3 is CASSPFAGGTQETQYF. The CDR3 nucleotides are TGTGCCAGCTCACCCTTTGCGGGGGGGACCCAAGAGACCCAGTACTTC. The chain is built from TRBV18 and TRBJ2-5; 9 nucleotides agree with TRBD2. CDR1 is KGHSH and CDR2 is LQKENI in the germline V gene. The CDR3 is 16 amino acids. The V gene end was trimmed by 3 bases and the J gene end by 1 base; junction bases not matched to a gene: 6.